What follows are 24 T cell receptor beta chains derived from one specimen sequenced in a study of metastatic and nonmetastatic thyroid tumors. TCRdb re-called clones via MiXCR from the PCR reads. There are roughly 17,000 clones in the sample; approximately 25% occur only once, and about 13% lies in the top ten. No patient received treatment before thyroid surgery. What was sequenced was tumor tissue. These receptors came from a male donor with papillary thyroid cancer or a benign thyroid nodule (not recorded which). Some clones in this sample may be carry-over from other donors' samples.

This rearrangement joins TRBV6-1 to TRBJ1-6; TRBD1 is a possible D gene (5 bases). V was clipped by 7 bases and J by 10 bases, with 11 bases between them. Germline CDR1 is MNHNS and CDR2 is SASEGT. This CDR3 spans 12 amino acids. The CDR3 DNA reads as TGTGCCAGCACGGGGGAGGTGTCACCCCTCCACTTT. Amino acids: CASTGEVSPLHF.

This clone was recorded at least ten times. This may arise from a read error, as a much more abundant clone is one base away. The sample carries other DNA sequences with the same CDR3. The V and J genes are TRBV6-1 and TRBJ1-3, with D maybe TRBD1 (5 bases). Germline V CDR1 and CDR2: MNHNS, SASEGT. The CDR3 loop spans 15 amino acids. CDR3 coding DNA: TGTGCCAGCAGTTGGGGCAGGGACTCTGGAAACACCATATACTTT. Protein product: CASSWGRDSGNTIYF.

This clone was counted many times. V usage is TRBV30 and J usage is TRBJ2-4, with 7 bases identical to TRBD2. Germline V gene data show CDR1 as GTSNPN and CDR2 as SVGIG (reference sequence). The V gene end was trimmed by 1 base and the J gene end by 6 bases; junction bases not matched to a gene: 9. This CDR3 has 15 amino acids. The CDR3 sequence: CAWSETGTGGNIQYF. The CDR3 nucleotides read TGTGCCTGGAGTGAAACCGGGACGGGGGGAAACATTCAGTACTTC.

The J gene is TRBJ1-6, the V gene TRBV5-1; 9 nucleotides line up with TRBD1. The germline V gene encodes CDR1 SGHRS and CDR2 YFSETQ. The length of the CDR3 is 14 residues. Trimming at V came to 5 bases and at J to 7 bases, leaving 4 bases not matched to a gene. CDR3 DNA sequence: TGCGCCAGCAGACGGGGGACAGGGAATTCACCCCTCCACTTT. Translated: CASRRGTGNSPLHF.

This clone showed up many times. This chain joins TRBV5-4 and TRBJ1-1, with a weak D call TRBD1 (6 bases). V was trimmed by 0 bases and J by 2 bases, leaving 14 bases between them. Germline V gene lookup returns CDR1 SGHNT and CDR2 YYREEE (reference sequence). This CDR3 contains 16 residues. The CDR3 is CASSLEGGFVNTEAFF. In nucleotides, the CDR3 is TGTGCCAGCAGCTTGGAGGGGGGGTTCGTCAACACTGAAGCTTTCTTT.

There are a few counts of this clone. This clone may be a read error of a much larger clone one base away. The gene calls are TRBV11-1 and TRBJ2-3; no clear D gene. V was clipped by 0 bases and J by 2 bases, with 9 bases between them. Germline V CDR1 and CDR2: SGHAT, FQDESV (reference sequence). The CDR3 contains 15 residues. The CDR3 loop reads CASSLAGSLTDTQYF. For the CDR3, the DNA is TGTGCCAGCAGCTTAGCGGGGTCCCTCACAGATACGCAGTATTTT. Full variable domain (outside the CDR3, taken from reference TRBV11-1 and TRBJ2-3): EAEVAQSPRYKITEKSQAVAFWCDPISGHATLYWYRQILGQGPELLVQFQDESVVDDSQLPKDRFSAERLKGVDSTLKIQPAELGDSAMYLCASSLAGSLTDTQYFGPGTRLTVL.

CDR3 sequence reads: CASSLGGGQFF. The CDR3 DNA sequence: TGTGCCAGCAGTTTGGGGGGAGGGCAGTTCTTC. The chain links TRBV12-3 or TRBV12-4 to TRBJ2-1; perhaps TRBD2 as D (6 bases). V lost 3 bases, J lost 12 bases, and 9 bases lay in between. The CDR3 spans 11 residues.

There are many counts of this clone. This specimen includes other DNA sequences encoding the same CDR3. This chain joins TRBV13 and TRBJ1-1; the match to TRBD1 covers 9 bases. The trim removed 3 bases at V and 10 bases at J, leaving 0 bases unmatched. Germline V gene lookup returns CDR1 PRHDT and CDR2 FYEKMQ (reference sequence). The CDR3 length is 11 residues. Here the CDR3 reads CASSLGQGAFF. The CDR3 bases are TGTGCCAGCAGCTTGGGACAGGGAGCTTTCTTT.

This clone was recorded at least ten times. This chain uses TRBV7-9 with TRBJ2-7; 9 nucleotides agree with TRBD2. This CDR3 has 15 amino acids. Per the germline V gene, CDR1 is SEHNR and CDR2 is FQNEAQ (reference sequence). With V trimmed by 0 bases and J by 5 bases, 5 bases remained unmatched. The CDR3 DNA sequence: TGTGCCAGCAGCTTAGCTTCTAGCGGGGCCCACGAGCAGTACTTC. Encoded protein: CASSLASSGAHEQYF.

This rearrangement joins TRBV30 to TRBJ1-1, with 7 bases lining up with TRBD1. V lost 5 bases and J lost 0; bases outside the gene matches: 3. The CDR3 contains 13 residues. CDR1 is GTSNPN, CDR2 SVGIG, per germline (reference sequence). The CDR3 is CAWEGQMNTEAFF. The CDR3 DNA reads TGTGCCTGGGAGGGACAGATGAACACTGAAGCTTTCTTT. Variable domain in full (rest from reference TRBV30 and TRBJ1-1): SQTIHQWPATLVQPVGSPLSLECTVEGTSNPNLYWYRQAAGRGLQLLFYSVGIGQISSEVPQNLSASRPQDRQFILSSKKLLLSDSGFYLCAWEGQMNTEAFFGQGTRLTVV.

The chain has TRBV30 and TRBJ2-7; D ambiguous. V was trimmed by 3 bases and J by 5 bases, leaving 17 bases between them. The CDR3 runs to 14 residues. Germline V CDR1 and CDR2: GTSNPN, SVGIG (reference sequence). CDR3 DNA: TGTGCCTGGAGCCCACGACCGCGGCTCGACGAGCAGTACTTC. It codes for CAWSPRPRLDEQYF. Drawing the rest from reference TRBV30 and TRBJ2-7, the complete variable domain is SQTIHQWPATLVQPVGSPLSLECTVEGTSNPNLYWYRQAAGRGLQLLFYSVGIGQISSEVPQNLSASRPQDRQFILSSKKLLLSDSGFYLCAWSPRPRLDEQYFGPGTRLTVT.

This clone was recorded at least ten times. The rearrangement joins TRBV3-1 to TRBJ2-7; 7 nucleotides align to TRBD2. The CDR3 has 16 amino acids. Trimming at V came to 1 base and at J to 3 bases, leaving 9 bases not matched to a gene. Looked up from germline, CDR1 is LGHDT and CDR2 is YNNKEL (reference sequence). The CDR3 here is CASSQGYVGLLYEQYF. The CDR3 DNA follows: TGTGCCAGCAGCCAAGGTTACGTGGGACTACTCTACGAGCAGTACTTC.

CDR3 sequence (DNA): TGTGCCAGCAGCTTGGAAAGGGTGCGGACACAATATACGCAGTATTTT. Translated: CASSLERVRTQYTQYF. The chain links TRBV5-4 to TRBJ2-3; weak D call: TRBD1 (5 bases). The CDR3 is made up of 16 amino acids. Germline V CDR1 and CDR2: SGHNT, YYREEE (reference sequence). Trimming removed 0 bases at V and 7 bases at J, with 18 bases between.

Many counts were recorded for this clone. The V and J genes are TRBV24-1 and TRBJ1-1; no definite D call. Per the germline V gene, CDR1 is KGHDR and CDR2 is SFDVKD. The CDR3 is made up of 13 amino acids. Trimming left V 4 bases short and J 12 bases short, with 17 bases between. The CDR3 is CATSDPLSQITFF. The CDR3 DNA sequence: TGTGCCACCAGTGACCCTTTAAGCCAAATAACTTTCTTT.

This clone has ten or more counts. This chain connects TRBV27 to TRBJ2-2; 11 bases map to TRBD1. The CDR3 is 14 residues long. The junction had 3 bases not matched to a gene; V was cut back by 8 bases and J by 4 bases. CDR1 and CDR2 from the germline V gene are MNHEY and SMNVEV (reference sequence). The CDR3 region is CASPGTGGTGELFF. In nucleotides, the CDR3 is TGTGCCAGCCCCGGGACAGGGGGCACCGGGGAGCTGTTTTTT.

This clone was observed many times. The rearrangement uses TRBV20-1 and TRBJ2-5, with 7 nucleotides matching TRBD2. Germline CDR1 is DFQATT and CDR2 is SNEGSKA (reference sequence). The V gene end was trimmed by 5 bases and the J gene end by 4 bases; junction bases not matched to a gene: 10. The CDR3 has 14 amino acids. CDR3 loop: CSAARGPGGETQYF. CDR3 sequence (DNA): TGCAGTGCTGCCCGGGGACCGGGAGGAGAGACCCAGTACTTC.

The CDR3 sequence is CASSLRTGTYYEQYF. CDR3 DNA sequence: TGTGCCAGCTCACTAAGGACAGGCACATACTACGAGCAGTACTTC. The rearrangement uses TRBV18 and TRBJ2-7; 7 positions agree with TRBD1. The CDR3 is made up of 15 amino acids. CDR1 and CDR2 (germline): KGHSH, LQKENI. J was trimmed by 3 bases and V by 4 bases; bases with no gene match: 9.

This clone was counted many times. The chain carries TRBV7-3 and TRBJ2-7, with 8 bases aligning to TRBD2. V trimming: 2 bases; J trimming: 5 bases; junction bases outside the gene matches: 5. From germline, CDR1 is SGHTA and CDR2 FQGTGA. CDR3 length: 14 amino acids. CDR3 in DNA: TGTGCCAGCAGCTTATCGGGAGGGAACGACGAGCAGTACTTC. It codes for CASSLSGGNDEQYF.

This clone was counted ten times or more. The chain has TRBV9 and TRBJ1-4; 7 nucleotides line up with TRBD1. The V gene's germline CDR1 is SGDLS and CDR2 YYNGEE. The V segment lost 0 bases and the J segment 4 bases; nucleotides outside the gene matches: 3. There are 15 residues in the CDR3. The CDR3 spells CASSVGAGGNEKLFF. The DNA of the CDR3 is TGTGCCAGCAGCGTAGGAGCAGGGGGTAATGAAAAACTGTTTTTT.

Ten or more counts support this clone. A junction end diverges from the germline sequence, so it may reflect a read error. The chain recombines TRBV2 with TRBJ1-5; D gene ambiguous. The length of the CDR3 is 13 residues. The germline CDR1 and CDR2 sequences are SNHLY and FYNNEI. The CDR3 nucleotides read TGTGCCAGCAGGGAAGATAGCAATCAGCCCCAGCATTTT. Translation: CASREDSNQPQHF.

This clone has just a few counts. The rearrangement uses TRBV6-2 or TRBV6-3 and TRBJ1-5; D not certain. Looked up from germline, CDR1 is MNHEY and CDR2 is SVGEGT. The CDR3 totals 13 residues. Trimming stripped 3 bases from V and 4 bases from J, with 7 bases between. CDR3 bases: TGTGCCAGCAGTTATGGCAGAAATCAGCCCCAGCATTTT. Residues: CASSYGRNQPQHF.

This clone was seen repeatedly, ten times or more. The chain has TRBV7-3 and TRBJ2-2; no reliable D call. CDR3 size: 15 residues. Trimming cost V 1 base and J 3 bases, with 9 bases left between them. CDR1 is SGHTA and CDR2 is FQGTGA in the germline V gene. CDR3 region: CASSLRQVDTGELFF. CDR3 DNA sequence: TGTGCCAGCAGCTTAAGGCAGGTGGACACCGGGGAGCTGTTTTTT.

The CDR3 protein is CASSQAWTGNYAEQYF. The DNA of the CDR3 is TGCGCCAGCAGCCAGGCGTGGACAGGGAATTACGCCGAGCAGTACTTC. The rearrangement uses TRBV4-1 and TRBJ2-7; 8 positions match TRBD1. The CDR3 sequence is 16 residues long. The J segment lost 6 bases and the V segment lost 3 bases, leaving 13 bases of the junction unmatched. Germline CDR1 reads MGHRA; CDR2 reads YSYEKL.

In this sample, this clone turned up a few times. At one end the junction does not follow the germline gene, possibly because of a read error. The CDR3 sequence: CARSSLTEAFF. As DNA, the CDR3 is TGTGCCAGAAGTTCACTCACTGAAGCTTTCTTT. The chain carries TRBV28 and TRBJ1-1; D is ambiguous. Germline-derived CDR1 and CDR2 are MDHEN and SYDVKM. The CDR3 length is 11 residues.